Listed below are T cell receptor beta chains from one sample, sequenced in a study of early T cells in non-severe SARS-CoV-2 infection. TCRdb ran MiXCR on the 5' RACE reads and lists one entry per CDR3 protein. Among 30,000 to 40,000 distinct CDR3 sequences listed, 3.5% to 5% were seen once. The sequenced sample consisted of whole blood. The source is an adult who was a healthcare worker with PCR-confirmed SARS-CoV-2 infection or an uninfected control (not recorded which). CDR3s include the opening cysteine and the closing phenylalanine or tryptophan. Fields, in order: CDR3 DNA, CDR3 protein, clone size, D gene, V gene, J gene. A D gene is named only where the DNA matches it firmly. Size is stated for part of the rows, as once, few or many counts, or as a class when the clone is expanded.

cdr3_nt: TGTGCCAGCAGTTTCGGGGAAAATTCACCCCTCCACTTT
cdr3_aa: CASSFGENSPLHF
clone_size: .
d_call: .
v_call: TRBV6-2/TRBV6-3
j_call: TRBJ1-6

cdr3_nt: TGTGCCAGCAGCTCCGGGGGAGTCGGCGGCACAGATACGCAGTATTTT
cdr3_aa: CASSSGGVGGTDTQYF
clone_size: many
d_call: .
v_call: TRBV5-4
j_call: TRBJ2-3

cdr3_nt: TGTGCCAGCAGCTCGTACCGGGACGCCGGCCATGAGCAGTTCTTC
cdr3_aa: CASSSYRDAGHEQFF
clone_size: .
d_call: .
v_call: TRBV7-6
j_call: TRBJ2-1

cdr3_nt: TGTGCCAGCAGTTTCCCGGGACAGGGGGATTGGACTGAAGCTTTCTTT
cdr3_aa: CASSFPGQGDWTEAFF
clone_size: many
d_call: TRBD1
v_call: TRBV27
j_call: TRBJ1-1

cdr3_nt: TGCGCCAGCAGCCAGCCCCAGGGGGCGCAAGGAAACATTCAGTACTTC
cdr3_aa: CASSQPQGAQGNIQYF
clone_size: many
d_call: TRBD1
v_call: TRBV4-1
j_call: TRBJ2-4

cdr3_nt: TGTGCCAGCAGTTACGATGGGGGGAAGGGTCAGCCCCAGCATTTT
cdr3_aa: CASSYDGGKGQPQHF
clone_size: few
d_call: .
v_call: TRBV6-6
j_call: TRBJ1-5

cdr3_nt: TGTGCCAGCAGTGAATCAGGGGCTGGTGAAGCTTTCTTT
cdr3_aa: CASSESGAGEAFF
clone_size: few
d_call: .
v_call: TRBV2
j_call: TRBJ1-1

cdr3_nt: TGTGCCAGCAGCTTAGATCTACAACGGAACCGCCCCCACGAGCAGTACTTC
cdr3_aa: CASSLDLQRNRPHEQYF
clone_size: many
d_call: .
v_call: TRBV11-2
j_call: TRBJ2-7

cdr3_nt: TGCAGCGTGCTAACCCAGGGGGCAGGAGGCTACACCTTC
cdr3_aa: CSVLTQGAGGYTF
clone_size: many
d_call: TRBD1
v_call: TRBV29-1
j_call: TRBJ1-2

cdr3_nt: TGCAGTGCCATGACGGGGGATCAGCCCCAGCATTTT
cdr3_aa: CSAMTGDQPQHF
clone_size: many
d_call: .
v_call: TRBV20-1
j_call: TRBJ1-5

cdr3_nt: TGTGCCAGCAGCATACGGGACAACGGAGGGCAGTATTTT
cdr3_aa: CASSIRDNGGQYF
clone_size: many
d_call: .
v_call: TRBV11-2
j_call: TRBJ2-3

cdr3_nt: TGCGCCAGCAGCCAAAAGACAGGTTTAATTGAGCAGTTCTTC
cdr3_aa: CASSQKTGLIEQFF
clone_size: many
d_call: .
v_call: TRBV4-1
j_call: TRBJ2-1

cdr3_nt: TGTGCCAGCAGCCTACTAAGGGATAATTCACCCCTCCACTTT
cdr3_aa: CASSLLRDNSPLHF
clone_size: many
d_call: .
v_call: TRBV11-2
j_call: TRBJ1-6

cdr3_nt: TGTGCCAGCAGCTTCGGGATCTCCTACGAGCAGTACTTC
cdr3_aa: CASSFGISYEQYF
clone_size: many
d_call: .
v_call: TRBV7-6
j_call: TRBJ2-7

cdr3_nt: TGCGCCAGCAGCCAAGATCTGGGGGGGCTCAATGAGCAGTTCTTC
cdr3_aa: CASSQDLGGLNEQFF
clone_size: .
d_call: .
v_call: TRBV4-1
j_call: TRBJ2-1

cdr3_nt: TGCAGCGGAAGAGTCCATGAGCAGTTCTTC
cdr3_aa: CSGRVHEQFF
clone_size: many
d_call: .
v_call: TRBV29-1
j_call: TRBJ2-1

cdr3_nt: TGTGCCATCAGTGAGCTAGGCCAAACTAGCCCCCCGTGGGGCTACACCTTC
cdr3_aa: CAISELGQTSPPWGYTF
clone_size: few
d_call: .
v_call: TRBV10-3
j_call: TRBJ1-2

cdr3_nt: TGCAGTGCTCCACAACCTCAGGGAGGAGAGACCCAGTACTTC
cdr3_aa: CSAPQPQGGETQYF
clone_size: many
d_call: .
v_call: TRBV20-1
j_call: TRBJ2-5

cdr3_nt: TGTGCCAGCAGCTTAGTACAGACCCAGTACTTC
cdr3_aa: CASSLVQTQYF
clone_size: many
d_call: .
v_call: TRBV7-2
j_call: TRBJ2-5

cdr3_nt: TGTGCCAGCTCAAGGGCAATGGGGGATGAAGCTTTCTTT
cdr3_aa: CASSRAMGDEAFF
clone_size: many
d_call: .
v_call: TRBV18
j_call: TRBJ1-1

cdr3_nt: TGTGCCATCAGGGCCGGGGGGCGGTCCTATAATTCACCCCTCCACTTT
cdr3_aa: CAIRAGGRSYNSPLHF
clone_size: few
d_call: .
v_call: TRBV10-3
j_call: TRBJ1-6

cdr3_nt: TGCAGTGCTATGGGCCGGGGACTAGCCCCAGATACGCAGTATTTT
cdr3_aa: CSAMGRGLAPDTQYF
clone_size: many
d_call: TRBD2
v_call: TRBV20-1
j_call: TRBJ2-3

cdr3_nt: TGTGCCAGCTCCCTCTATGCAGGGACAGGGATGGGCACTGAAGCTTTCTTT
cdr3_aa: CASSLYAGTGMGTEAFF
clone_size: many
d_call: TRBD1
v_call: TRBV18
j_call: TRBJ1-1

cdr3_nt: TGTGCCTGGAGTGCAGGCAGGCCTGGAGCTTTCTTT
cdr3_aa: CAWSAGRPGAFF
clone_size: many
d_call: .
v_call: TRBV30
j_call: TRBJ1-1

cdr3_nt: TGCAGTGCTAGAGATCTGGTTAGTGGCCAGGGTGGCTATGGCTACACCTTC
cdr3_aa: CSARDLVSGQGGYGYTF
clone_size: many
d_call: .
v_call: TRBV20-1
j_call: TRBJ1-2

cdr3_nt: TGTGCCAGCAGTCCGGGAAGGGGTAGCACTGAAGCTTTCTTT
cdr3_aa: CASSPGRGSTEAFF
clone_size: many
d_call: .
v_call: TRBV27
j_call: TRBJ1-1

cdr3_nt: TGCAGGTTGAACACTGAAGCTTTCTTT
cdr3_aa: CRLNTEAFF
clone_size: many
d_call: .
v_call: TRBV20-1
j_call: TRBJ1-1